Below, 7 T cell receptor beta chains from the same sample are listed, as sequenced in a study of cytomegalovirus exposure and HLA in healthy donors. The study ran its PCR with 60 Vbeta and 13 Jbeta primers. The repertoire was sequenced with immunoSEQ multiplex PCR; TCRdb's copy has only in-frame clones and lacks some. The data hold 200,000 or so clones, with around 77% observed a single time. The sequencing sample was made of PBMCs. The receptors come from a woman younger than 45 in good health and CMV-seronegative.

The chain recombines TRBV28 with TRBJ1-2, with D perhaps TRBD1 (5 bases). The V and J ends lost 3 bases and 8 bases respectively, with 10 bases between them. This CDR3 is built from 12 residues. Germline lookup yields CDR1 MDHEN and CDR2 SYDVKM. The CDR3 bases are TGTGCCAGCAGTTTCAGGGATTGGGGCTACACCTTC. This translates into CASSFRDWGYTF.

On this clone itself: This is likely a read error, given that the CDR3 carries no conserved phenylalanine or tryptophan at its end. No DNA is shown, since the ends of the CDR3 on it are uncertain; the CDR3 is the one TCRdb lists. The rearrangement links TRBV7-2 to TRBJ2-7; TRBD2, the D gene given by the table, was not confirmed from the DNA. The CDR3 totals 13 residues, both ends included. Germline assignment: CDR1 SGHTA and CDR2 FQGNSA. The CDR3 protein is CASSQGGSAGLVI.

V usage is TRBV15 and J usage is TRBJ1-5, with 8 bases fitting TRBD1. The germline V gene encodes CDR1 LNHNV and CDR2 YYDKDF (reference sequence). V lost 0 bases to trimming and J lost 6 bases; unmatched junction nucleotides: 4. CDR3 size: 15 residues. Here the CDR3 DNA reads TGTGCCACCAGCAGAGACACAGGGGGGGGTCAGCCCCAGCATTTT. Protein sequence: CATSRDTGGGQPQHF.

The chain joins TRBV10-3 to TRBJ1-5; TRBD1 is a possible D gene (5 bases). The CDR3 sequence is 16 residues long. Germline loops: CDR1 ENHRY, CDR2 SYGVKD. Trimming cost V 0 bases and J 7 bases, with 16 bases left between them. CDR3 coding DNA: TGTGCCATCAGTGAGTCGAGTCTGCCAGGGAGGCAGCCCCAGCATTTT. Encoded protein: CAISESSLPGRQPQHF.

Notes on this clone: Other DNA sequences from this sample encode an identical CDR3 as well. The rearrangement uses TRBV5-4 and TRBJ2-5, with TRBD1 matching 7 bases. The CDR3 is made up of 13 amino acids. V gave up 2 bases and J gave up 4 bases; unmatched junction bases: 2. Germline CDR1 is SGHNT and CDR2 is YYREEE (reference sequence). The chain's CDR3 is CASSLGGPETQYF. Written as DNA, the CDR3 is TGTGCCAGCAGCTTAGGGGGCCCAGAGACCCAGTACTTC.

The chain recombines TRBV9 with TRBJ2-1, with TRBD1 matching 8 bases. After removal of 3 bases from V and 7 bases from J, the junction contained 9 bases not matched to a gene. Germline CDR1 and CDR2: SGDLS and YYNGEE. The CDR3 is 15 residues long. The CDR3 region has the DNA TGTGCCAGCAGCGACCCGGGACAGGTGTTGAATGAGCAGTTCTTC. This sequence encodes CASSDPGQVLNEQFF. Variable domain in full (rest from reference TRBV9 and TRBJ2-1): DSGVTQTPKHLITATGQRVTLRCSPRSGDLSVYWYQQSLDQGLQFLIQYYNGEERAKGNILERFSAQQFPDLHSELNLSSLELGDSALYFCASSDPGQVLNEQFFGPGTRLTVL.

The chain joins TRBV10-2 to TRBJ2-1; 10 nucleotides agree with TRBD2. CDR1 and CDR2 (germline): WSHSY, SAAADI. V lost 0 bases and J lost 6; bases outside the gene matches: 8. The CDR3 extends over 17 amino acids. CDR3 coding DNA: TGCGCCAGCAGTGAGTCGTCACAGCGGGGGGGCGGCAATGAGCAGTTCTTC. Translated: CASSESSQRGGGNEQFF.